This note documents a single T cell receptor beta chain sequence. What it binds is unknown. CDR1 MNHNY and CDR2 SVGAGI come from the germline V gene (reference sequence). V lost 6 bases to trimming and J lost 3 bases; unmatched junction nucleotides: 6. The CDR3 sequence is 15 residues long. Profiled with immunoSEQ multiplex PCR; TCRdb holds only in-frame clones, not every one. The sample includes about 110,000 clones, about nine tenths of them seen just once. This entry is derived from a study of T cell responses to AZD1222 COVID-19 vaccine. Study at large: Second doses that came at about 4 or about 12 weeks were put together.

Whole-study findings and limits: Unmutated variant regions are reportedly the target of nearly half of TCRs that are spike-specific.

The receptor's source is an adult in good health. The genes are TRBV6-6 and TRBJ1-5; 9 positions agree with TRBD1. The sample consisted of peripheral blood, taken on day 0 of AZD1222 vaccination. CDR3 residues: CASRLTGGINQPQHF. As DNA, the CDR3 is TGTGCCAGCAGACTGACAGGGGGGATCAATCAGCCCCAGCATTTT.